A single sample gave rise to the 22 T cell receptor beta chains below, sequenced in a study of T cell responses to AZD1222 COVID-19 vaccine. Profiled with immunoSEQ multiplex PCR; TCRdb holds only in-frame clones, not every one. Here the sample spans more than 110,000 clones, 88% being singletons. This material consisted of peripheral blood, taken on day 0 of AZD1222 vaccination. The receptors derive from an adult in good health.

The gene calls are TRBV27 and TRBJ1-6; 8 nucleotides match TRBD1. Per the germline V gene, CDR1 is MNHEY and CDR2 is SMNVEV (reference sequence). The CDR3 totals 14 residues. The V gene end was trimmed by 5 bases and the J gene end by 7 bases; junction bases not matched to a gene: 4. The CDR3 nucleotides read TGTGCCAGCAGTCCGAGGACAGGGAATTCACCCCTCCACTTT. The encoded protein is CASSPRTGNSPLHF.

The J gene is TRBJ1-2, the V gene TRBV7-8; D unclear. Germline loops: CDR1 SGHVS, CDR2 FQNEAQ. The ends were cut back, 6 bases at V and 4 bases at J, with 18 bases in the middle. The CDR3 spans 15 residues. CDR3 residues: CASSPAGATGYGYTF. The DNA for the CDR3 is TGTGCCAGCAGTCCCGCAGGAGCAACGGGCTATGGCTACACCTTC. Based on the CDR3 plus reference TRBV7-8 and TRBJ1-2, the full variable domain is GAGVSQSPRYKVAKRGQDVALRCDPISGHVSLFWYQQALGQGPEFLTYFQNEAQLDKSGLPSDRFFAERPEGSVSTLKIQRTQQEDSAVYLCASSPAGATGYGYTFGSGTRLTVV.

This chain uses TRBV7-9 with TRBJ2-2; no definite D call. CDR1 SEHNR and CDR2 FQNEAQ come from the germline V gene (reference sequence). V was shortened by 2 bases and J by 6 bases, with 7 bases between the two germline ends. The CDR3 runs 13 residues. This chain's CDR3 is CASSLSGSGELFF. Written as DNA, the CDR3 is TGTGCCAGCAGCTTAAGTGGGTCCGGGGAGCTGTTTTTT.

J is TRBJ1-3 and V is TRBV6-1; a possible D gene is TRBD1 (6 bases). The V end lost 3 bases, the J end lost 5 bases, and 11 bases lay between the germline ends. This CDR3 has 14 residues. The V gene's germline CDR1 is MNHNS and CDR2 SASEGT. CDR3 DNA: TGTGCCAGCAGTGATCCCGGGGGGCGAAACACCATATATTTT. As protein: CASSDPGGRNTIYF.

This clone appeared once. This chain uses TRBV24-1 with TRBJ2-1; TRBD2 agrees at 8 bases. V shed 5 bases, J shed 4 bases, and the junction held 3 bases outside the gene matches. The CDR3 extends over 14 amino acids. Germline V lookup: CDR1 KGHDR, CDR2 SFDVKD. The CDR3 DNA follows: TGTGCCACCAGTGCCGGGACTAGGTACAATGAGCAGTTCTTC. Translated, it gives CATSAGTRYNEQFF.

The V gene is TRBV25-1, the J gene TRBJ2-1, with D possibly matching TRBD2 (6 bases). From germline, CDR1 is MGHDK and CDR2 SYGVNS. This CDR3 region has 15 residues. V lost 0 bases, J lost 8 bases, and 14 bases lay in between. This CDR3 reads CASSEYGGPGDEQFF. The CDR3 coding sequence is TGTGCCAGCAGTGAATATGGAGGGCCGGGTGATGAGCAGTTCTTC. The full variable domain, completed using reference TRBV25-1 and TRBJ2-1, is EADIYQTPRYLVIGTGKKITLECSQTMGHDKMYWYQQDPGMELHLIHYSYGVNSTEKGDLSSESTVSRIRTEHFPLTLESARPSHTSQYLCASSEYGGPGDEQFFGPGTRLTVL.

The chain links TRBV9 to TRBJ2-1; TRBD2 agrees at 11 bases. Trimming took 4 bases from V and 3 from J; bases not matched to a gene: 12. This CDR3 has 18 residues. Germline V gene data show CDR1 as SGDLS and CDR2 as YYNGEE. The CDR3 loop is CASSPGTSGGPGYNEQFF. The CDR3 nucleotides read TGTGCCAGCAGCCCCGGGACTAGCGGAGGGCCGGGCTACAATGAGCAGTTCTTC. Full variable domain (outside the CDR3, taken from reference TRBV9 and TRBJ2-1): DSGVTQTPKHLITATGQRVTLRCSPRSGDLSVYWYQQSLDQGLQFLIQYYNGEERAKGNILERFSAQQFPDLHSELNLSSLELGDSALYFCASSPGTSGGPGYNEQFFGPGTRLTVL.

The J gene is TRBJ2-7, the V gene TRBV7-2; D is perhaps TRBD2 (7 bases). Germline V CDR1 and CDR2: SGHTA, FQGNSA. The V end was cut by 5 bases, the J end by 4 bases, with 18 bases between. There are 15 residues in the CDR3. The CDR3 loop is CASSLEGGAGYEQYF. The DNA for the CDR3 is TGTGCCAGCAGCCTAGAAGGGGGGGCGGGTTACGAGCAGTACTTC. The whole variable domain, remainder taken from reference TRBV7-2 and TRBJ2-7, is GAGVSQSPSNKVTEKGKDVELRCDPISGHTALYWYRQSLGQGLEFLIYFQGNSAPDKSGLPSDRFSAERTGGSVSTLTIQRTQQEDSAVYLCASSLEGGAGYEQYFGPGTRLTVT.

The chain's CDR3 is CASSISVTGVAGATMPQFF. CDR3 nucleotides: TGTGCCAGTAGTATATCTGTGACAGGGGTAGCGGGAGCCACAATGCCGCAGTTCTTC. V is TRBV19 and J is TRBJ2-1; perhaps TRBD2 as D (9 bases). This CDR3 region has 19 residues. The germline gives CDR1 LNHDA, CDR2 SQIVND (reference sequence). V was pared by 2 bases and J by 12 bases, with 32 bases between.

The chain combines TRBV29-1 with TRBJ1-3, with unresolved D. Germline CDR1 and CDR2: SQVTM and ANQGSEA. Trimming shortened V by 7 bases and J by 0 bases, and 16 bases separated the two germline ends. The CDR3 is made up of 15 amino acids. The CDR3 spells CSALGGSSSGNTIYF. The CDR3 coding sequence is TGCAGCGCCCTGGGTGGGTCTAGCTCTGGAAACACCATATATTTT. Full variable domain (rest looked up from reference TRBV29-1 and TRBJ1-3): SAVISQKPSRDICQRGTSLTIQCQVDSQVTMMFWYRQQPGQSLTLIATANQGSEATYESGFVIDKFPISRPNLTFSTLTVSNMSPEDSSIYLCSALGGSSSGNTIYFGEGSWLTVV.

The CDR3 sequence is CASSLSPGLATLGQETQYF. Written as DNA, the CDR3 is TGCGCCAGCAGCTTGTCCCCGGGACTAGCGACCCTGGGACAAGAGACCCAGTACTTC. The chain recombines TRBV5-1 with TRBJ2-5, with 10 nucleotides matching TRBD2. The J segment lost 2 bases and the V segment lost 1 base, leaving 14 bases of the junction unmatched. Germline lookup yields CDR1 SGHRS and CDR2 YFSETQ. CDR3 length: 19 amino acids.

The rearrangement uses TRBV29-1 and TRBJ1-1; D is unresolved. The CDR3 runs 12 residues. V was cut by 4 bases and J by 5 bases, with 11 bases left in between. CDR1 is SQVTM, CDR2 ANQGSEA, per germline. Written as DNA, the CDR3 is TGCAGCGTTGGTAAGGGTTCGACTGAAGCTTTCTTT. Amino acids: CSVGKGSTEAFF.

The chain combines TRBV6-5 with TRBJ1-1, with TRBD1 as a possible D gene (5 bases). The CDR3 consists of 16 residues. CDR1 MNHEY and CDR2 SVGAGI come from the germline V gene. Deletions cut 1 base from V and 1 base from J, with 13 bases between. The CDR3 sequence is CASSYLPGWRNTEAFF. CDR3 DNA sequence: TGTGCCAGCAGTTACTTACCAGGGTGGAGGAACACTGAAGCTTTCTTT.

This chain connects TRBV29-1 to TRBJ2-7; either TRBD1 or TRBD2 may fit D (6 bases each). The CDR3 length is 12 residues. Germline loops: CDR1 SQVTM, CDR2 ANQGSEA. V gave up 7 bases and J gave up 5 bases, with 15 bases separating them. Here the CDR3 reads CSALGGINEQYF. For the CDR3, the DNA is TGCAGCGCCCTAGGGGGGATCAACGAGCAGTACTTC.

This sequence joins TRBV27 and TRBJ1-1; 9 bases are a match to TRBD1. The CDR3 length is 15 residues. Germline CDR1 MNHEY, CDR2 SMNVEV (reference sequence). V lost 4 bases, J lost 5 bases, and 8 bases stayed unmatched. The CDR3 sequence is CASSSQGALPTEAFF. Here the CDR3 DNA reads TGTGCCAGCAGTTCACAGGGGGCGCTCCCAACTGAAGCTTTCTTT.

The CDR3 DNA sequence: TGTGCCAGCAGTTTAAGGGGACGCTTTAGTAATGAGCAGTTCTTC. Its protein product is CASSLRGRFSNEQFF. The chain is built from TRBV28 and TRBJ2-1; TRBD1 or TRBD2 may be the D gene (5 bases each). With 2 bases removed from V and 7 bases from J, the gap between germline ends came to 15 bases. The CDR3 runs 15 residues. Germline V gene lookup returns CDR1 MDHEN and CDR2 SYDVKM.

The chain has TRBV2 and TRBJ2-2; no firm D call. CDR3 length: 13 amino acids. Trimming shortened V by 8 bases and J by 1 base, and 8 bases separated the two germline ends. The germline gives CDR1 SNHLY, CDR2 FYNNEI. The CDR3 spells CASVKRNTGELFF. The CDR3 DNA follows: TGTGCCAGCGTCAAGAGGAACACCGGGGAGCTGTTTTTT.

V gene TRBV5-6 combines with J gene TRBJ1-5; D remains unclear. V lost 3 bases, J lost 6 bases, and 13 bases lay in between. Germline values: CDR1 SGHDT, CDR2 YYEEEE. This CDR3 region has 14 residues. The CDR3 loop is CASSSSRGIQPQHF. The CDR3 DNA reads TGTGCCAGCAGCTCGAGTCGAGGGATTCAGCCCCAGCATTTT. The variable domain in full, completed from reference TRBV5-6 and TRBJ1-5, reads DAGVTQSPTHLIKTRGQQVTLRCSPKSGHDTVSWYQQALGQGPQFIFQYYEEEERQRGNFPDRFSGHQFPNYSSELNVNALLLGDSALYLCASSSSRGIQPQHFGDGTRLSIL.

V and J are TRBV7-9 and TRBJ1-4; the D is unclear. V lost 5 bases and J 6 bases, leaving 10 bases between the germline ends. This CDR3 is 13 amino acids long. Per the germline V gene, CDR1 is SEHNR and CDR2 is FQNEAQ (reference sequence). CDR3 nucleotide sequence: TGTGCCAGCAGCCGTGACAACTATGAAAAACTGTTTTTT. Translation gives CASSRDNYEKLFF.

V gene TRBV12-3 or TRBV12-4 combines with J gene TRBJ2-1; the D call may be TRBD1 or TRBD2 (5 bases each). The CDR3 runs to 13 residues. The V and J ends lost 6 bases and 9 bases respectively, with 15 bases between them. The CDR3 reads CASSATRDGEQFF. CDR3 bases: TGTGCCAGCAGCGCAACGAGGGACGGTGAGCAGTTCTTC.

The chain uses TRBV6-6 and TRBJ2-7; D might be TRBD2 (6 bases). This CDR3 is built from 16 residues. Germline V gene data show CDR1 as MNHNY and CDR2 as SVGAGI (reference sequence). V was pared by 1 base and J by 6 bases, with 19 bases between. The CDR3 sequence is CASSYLSGVLGGEQYF. CDR3 coding DNA: TGTGCCAGCAGTTACTTGTCGGGGGTTCTGGGGGGCGAGCAGTACTTC.

The chain employs TRBV7-8 and TRBJ2-5; D not resolved. CDR1 and CDR2 from the germline V gene are SGHVS and FQNEAQ. The CDR3 sequence is 15 residues long. Between the trimmed V and J ends, which lost 5 bases and 2 bases, there was a span of 15 bases. CDR3 DNA: TGTGCCAGCAGCCCGGGCCACTTAGTACAAGAGACCCAGTACTTC. It translates to CASSPGHLVQETQYF.